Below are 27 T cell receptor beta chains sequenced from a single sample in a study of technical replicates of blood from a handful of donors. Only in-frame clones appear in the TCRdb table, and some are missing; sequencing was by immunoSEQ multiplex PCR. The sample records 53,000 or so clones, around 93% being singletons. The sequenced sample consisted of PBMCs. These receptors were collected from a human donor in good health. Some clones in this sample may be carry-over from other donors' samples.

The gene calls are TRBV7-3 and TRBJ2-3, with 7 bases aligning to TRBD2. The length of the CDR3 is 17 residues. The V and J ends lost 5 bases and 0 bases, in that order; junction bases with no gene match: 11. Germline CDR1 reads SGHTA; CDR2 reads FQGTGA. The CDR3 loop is CASSPVGAGSSTDTQYF. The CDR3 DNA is TGTGCCAGCAGCCCAGTGGGAGCGGGGTCGAGCACAGATACGCAGTATTTT.

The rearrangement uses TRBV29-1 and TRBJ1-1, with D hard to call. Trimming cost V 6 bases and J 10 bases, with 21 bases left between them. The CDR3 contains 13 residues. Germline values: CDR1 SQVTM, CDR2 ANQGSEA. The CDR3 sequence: CSVKLDGAEGAFF. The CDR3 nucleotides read TGCAGCGTAAAACTGGACGGAGCTGAGGGAGCTTTCTTT.

CDR3 protein: CASGGWRPYEQYF. CDR3 nucleotide sequence: TGTGCCAGCGGCGGATGGCGGCCCTACGAGCAGTACTTC. The rearrangement uses TRBV2 and TRBJ2-7, with D unresolved. The V gene's germline CDR1 is SNHLY and CDR2 FYNNEI. The length of the CDR3 is 13 residues. V lost 8 bases, J lost 2 bases, and 13 bases lay in between.

CDR3 sequence (DNA): TGTGCCAGCAGCCCACGACTAGCAGTCACCGGGGAGCTGTTTTTT. Residues: CASSPRLAVTGELFF. The chain uses TRBV9 and TRBJ2-2, with 7 bases aligning to TRBD2. Germline loops: CDR1 SGDLS, CDR2 YYNGEE. The V segment lost 4 bases and the J segment 4 bases; nucleotides outside the gene matches: 7. The CDR3 has 15 residues.

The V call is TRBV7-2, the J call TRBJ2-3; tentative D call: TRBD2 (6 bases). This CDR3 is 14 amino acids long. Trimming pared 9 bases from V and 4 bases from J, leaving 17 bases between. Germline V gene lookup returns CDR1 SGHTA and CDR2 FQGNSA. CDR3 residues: CASSMDYTADTQYF. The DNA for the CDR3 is TGTGCCAGTTCAATGGACTATACGGCAGATACGCAGTATTTT. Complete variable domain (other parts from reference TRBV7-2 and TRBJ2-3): GAGVSQSPSNKVTEKGKDVELRCDPISGHTALYWYRQSLGQGLEFLIYFQGNSAPDKSGLPSDRFSAERTGGSVSTLTIQRTQQEDSAVYLCASSMDYTADTQYFGPGTRLTVL.

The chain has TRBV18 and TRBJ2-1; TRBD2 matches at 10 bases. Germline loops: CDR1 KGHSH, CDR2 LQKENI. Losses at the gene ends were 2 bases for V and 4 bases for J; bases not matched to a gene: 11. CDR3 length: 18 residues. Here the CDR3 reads CASSPLGAGGPNYNEQFF. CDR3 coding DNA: TGTGCCAGCTCACCATTAGGAGCGGGAGGGCCCAATTACAATGAGCAGTTCTTC.

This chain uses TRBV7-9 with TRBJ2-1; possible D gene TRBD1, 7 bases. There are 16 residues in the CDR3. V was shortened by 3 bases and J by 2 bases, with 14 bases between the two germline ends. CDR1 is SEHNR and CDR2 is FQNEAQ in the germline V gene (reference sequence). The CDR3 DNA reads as TGTGCCAGCAGCTTTGGGGGGCAGGGGGCCTACAATGAGCAGTTCTTC. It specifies CASSFGGQGAYNEQFF.

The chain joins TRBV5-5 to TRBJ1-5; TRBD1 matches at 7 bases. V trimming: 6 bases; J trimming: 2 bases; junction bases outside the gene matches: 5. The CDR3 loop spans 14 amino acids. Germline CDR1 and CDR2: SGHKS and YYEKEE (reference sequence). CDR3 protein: CASTPGGGNQPQHF. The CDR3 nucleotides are TGTGCCAGCACCCCAGGGGGAGGCAATCAGCCCCAGCATTTT.

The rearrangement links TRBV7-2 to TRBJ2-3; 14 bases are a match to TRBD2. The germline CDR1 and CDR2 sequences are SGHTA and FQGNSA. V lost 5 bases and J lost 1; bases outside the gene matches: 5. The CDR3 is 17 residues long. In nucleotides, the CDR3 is TGTGCCAGCAGCGCCGGGACTAGCGGGGGACGCACAGATACGCAGTATTTT. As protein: CASSAGTSGGRTDTQYF.

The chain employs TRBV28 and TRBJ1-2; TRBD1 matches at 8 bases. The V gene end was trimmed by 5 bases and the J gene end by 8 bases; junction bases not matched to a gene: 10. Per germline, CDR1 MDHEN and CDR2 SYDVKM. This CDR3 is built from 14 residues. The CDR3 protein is CASSPITGGGGYTF. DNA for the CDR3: TGTGCCAGCAGTCCTATTACAGGGGGGGGAGGCTACACCTTC.

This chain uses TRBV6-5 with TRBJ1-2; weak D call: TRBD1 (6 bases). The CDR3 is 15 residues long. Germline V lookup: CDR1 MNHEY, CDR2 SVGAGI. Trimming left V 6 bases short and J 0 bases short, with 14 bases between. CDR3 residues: CASRPDRIANYGYTF. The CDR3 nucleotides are TGTGCCAGCAGACCAGACAGGATCGCTAACTATGGCTACACCTTC.

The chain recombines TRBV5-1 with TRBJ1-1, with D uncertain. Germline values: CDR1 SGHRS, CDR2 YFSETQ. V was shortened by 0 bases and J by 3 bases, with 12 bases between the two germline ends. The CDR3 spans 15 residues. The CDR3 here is CASSLDSLGDTEAFF. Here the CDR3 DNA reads TGCGCCAGCAGCTTGGATAGTCTGGGAGACACTGAAGCTTTCTTT.

The CDR3 sequence: CASSLVQGDGYTF. The CDR3 region has the DNA TGTGCCAGCAGCTTAGTACAGGGGGATGGCTACACCTTC. The genes are TRBV7-9 and TRBJ1-2; 8 bases are a match to TRBD1. Germline V lookup: CDR1 SEHNR, CDR2 FQNEAQ (reference sequence). The trim removed 1 base at V and 6 bases at J, leaving 1 base unmatched. The CDR3 sequence is 13 residues long.

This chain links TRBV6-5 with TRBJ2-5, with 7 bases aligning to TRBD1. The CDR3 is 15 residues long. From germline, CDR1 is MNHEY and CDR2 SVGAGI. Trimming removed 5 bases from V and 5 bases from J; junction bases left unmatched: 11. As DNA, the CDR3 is TGTGCCAGCAGTCCCGTGAAGGGGGCCCGGGAGACCCAGTACTTC. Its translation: CASSPVKGARETQYF.

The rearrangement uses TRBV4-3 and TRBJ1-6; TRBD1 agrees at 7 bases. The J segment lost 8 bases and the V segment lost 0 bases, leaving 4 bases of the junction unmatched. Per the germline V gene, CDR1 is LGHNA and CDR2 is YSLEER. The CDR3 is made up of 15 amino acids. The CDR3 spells CASSQDRQGYSPLHF. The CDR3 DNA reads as TGCGCCAGCAGCCAAGATCGACAGGGATATTCACCCCTCCACTTT.

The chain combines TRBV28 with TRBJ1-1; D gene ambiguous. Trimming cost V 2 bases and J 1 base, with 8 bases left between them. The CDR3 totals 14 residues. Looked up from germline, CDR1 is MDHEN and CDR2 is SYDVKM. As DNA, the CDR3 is TGTGCCAGCAGTTTACGACAAACGAACACTGAAGCTTTCTTT. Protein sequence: CASSLRQTNTEAFF.

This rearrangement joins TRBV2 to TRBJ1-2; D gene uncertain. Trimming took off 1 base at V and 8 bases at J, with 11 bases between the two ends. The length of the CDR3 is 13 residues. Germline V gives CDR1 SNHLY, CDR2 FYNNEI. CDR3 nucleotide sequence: TGTGCCAGCAGTGAAGTCCCGGGAGGGGGCTACACCTTC. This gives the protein CASSEVPGGGYTF.

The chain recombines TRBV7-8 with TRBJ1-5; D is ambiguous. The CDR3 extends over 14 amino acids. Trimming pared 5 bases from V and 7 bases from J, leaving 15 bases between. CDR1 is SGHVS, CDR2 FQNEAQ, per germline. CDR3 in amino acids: CASSLETRRQPQHF. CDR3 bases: TGTGCCAGCAGCCTCGAGACGAGGAGACAGCCCCAGCATTTT.

CDR3 DNA sequence: TGTGCCAGCAGCTTAGGAGCGGGGACACCGAGGGGGGAGCTGTTTTTT. Encoded protein: CASSLGAGTPRGELFF. The chain carries TRBV7-9 and TRBJ2-2; D is possibly TRBD2 (7 bases). Germline loops: CDR1 SEHNR, CDR2 FQNEAQ (reference sequence). The CDR3 runs to 16 residues. Trimming took 1 base from V and 8 from J, leaving 17 bases between them.

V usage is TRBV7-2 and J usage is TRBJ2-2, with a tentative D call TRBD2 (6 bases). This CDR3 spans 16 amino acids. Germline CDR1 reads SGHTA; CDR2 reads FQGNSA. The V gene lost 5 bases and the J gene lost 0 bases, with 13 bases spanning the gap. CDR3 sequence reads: CASSLLWGANTGELFF. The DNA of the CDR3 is TGTGCCAGCAGCCTACTCTGGGGGGCGAACACCGGGGAGCTGTTTTTT.

CDR3 bases: TGTGCCAGCAGCCAAGGGGAACTAGCGGGGGGCACAGATACGCAGTATTTT. This codes for CASSQGELAGGTDTQYF. V usage is TRBV4-2 and J usage is TRBJ2-3; 11 nucleotides line up with TRBD2. The CDR3 has 17 amino acids. The ends lost 1 base at V and 1 base at J; junction bases unmatched: 4. Germline values: CDR1 LGHNA, CDR2 YNFKEQ.

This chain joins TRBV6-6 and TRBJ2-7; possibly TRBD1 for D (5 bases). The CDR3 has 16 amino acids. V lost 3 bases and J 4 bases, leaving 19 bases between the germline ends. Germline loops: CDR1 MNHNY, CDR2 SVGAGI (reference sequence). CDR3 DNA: TGTGCCAGCAGTTATACTCATGGACAACAACAATACGAGCAGTACTTC. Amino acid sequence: CASSYTHGQQQYEQYF.

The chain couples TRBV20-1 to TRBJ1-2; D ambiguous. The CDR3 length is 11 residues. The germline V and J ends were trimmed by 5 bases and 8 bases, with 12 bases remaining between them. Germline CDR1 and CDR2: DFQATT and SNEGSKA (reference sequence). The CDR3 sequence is CSARRFGGYTF. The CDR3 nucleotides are TGCAGTGCTCGTCGATTCGGGGGCTACACCTTC.

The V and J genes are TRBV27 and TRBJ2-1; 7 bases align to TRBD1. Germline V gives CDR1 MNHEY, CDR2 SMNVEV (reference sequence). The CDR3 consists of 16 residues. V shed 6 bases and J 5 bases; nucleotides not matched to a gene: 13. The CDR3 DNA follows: TGTGCCAGCAGACCCTCGTTAGGGGGCCGAAACAATGAGCAGTTCTTC. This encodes CASRPSLGGRNNEQFF.

The CDR3 sequence is CASSRQTQGMLIPEQFF. The CDR3 bases are TGCGCCAGCAGCCGACAGACCCAGGGTATGTTAATCCCTGAGCAGTTCTTC. This rearrangement joins TRBV4-3 to TRBJ2-1, with D perhaps TRBD1 (5 bases). There are 17 residues in the CDR3. Germline CDR1 LGHNA, CDR2 YSLEER. V shed 4 bases and J shed 9 bases, with 25 bases lying between them.

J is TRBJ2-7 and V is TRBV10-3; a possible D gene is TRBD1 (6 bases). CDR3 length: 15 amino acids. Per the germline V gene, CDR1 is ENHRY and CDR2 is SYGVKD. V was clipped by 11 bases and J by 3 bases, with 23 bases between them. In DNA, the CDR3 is TGTGCCTCAGCCAAAGGGGGAGACTACTACTACGAGCAGTACTTC. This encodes CASAKGGDYYYEQYF.

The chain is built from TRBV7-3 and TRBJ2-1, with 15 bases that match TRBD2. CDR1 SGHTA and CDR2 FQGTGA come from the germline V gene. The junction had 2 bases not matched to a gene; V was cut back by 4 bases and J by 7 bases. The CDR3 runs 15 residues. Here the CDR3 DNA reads TGTGCCAGCAGCTCGGGACTAGCGGGAGGTAATGAGCAGTTCTTC. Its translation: CASSSGLAGGNEQFF.